Below are 18 T cell receptor beta chains sequenced from a single sample in a study of T cell changes during pregnancy in multiple sclerosis (dated by TCRdb to between 2017 and 2020). The library was obtained by the immunoSEQ multiplex PCR assay. Entries here come from immuneACCESS through TCRdb and include only in-frame sequences with V and J called. Some clones fail to appear in such tables; in the studies checked, an unresolved V gene covers under half of the shortfall, and the cause of the remainder is unknown. This sample is represented by roughly 67,000 clones; approximately 89% of them were singletons. The ten largest clones represent roughly 1.4% of the sample. This specimen was peripheral blood, taken in the second trimester of pregnancy. All receptors derive from a female donor with multiple sclerosis, enrolled in a pregnancy study.

This clone was counted a single time. The V and J genes are TRBV11-2 and TRBJ2-5; maybe TRBD1 (6 bases). The CDR3 loop spans 14 amino acids. Germline CDR1 SGHAT, CDR2 FQNNGV. Trimming stripped 7 bases from V and 5 bases from J, with 17 bases between. DNA for the CDR3: TGTGCCAGCAAACAAACGGCCCAGGGGGAGACCCAGTACTTC. The encoded protein is CASKQTAQGETQYF.

The rearrangement uses TRBV4-1 and TRBJ2-7, with D perhaps TRBD1 (6 bases). Germline V CDR1 and CDR2: MGHRA, YSYEKL. The V end was cut by 4 bases, the J end by 6 bases, with 10 bases between. The CDR3 sequence is 12 residues long. Here the CDR3 reads CASSPQGSEQYF. CDR3 nucleotide sequence: TGCGCCAGCAGCCCCCAGGGGAGCGAGCAGTACTTC.

This chain connects TRBV6-4 to TRBJ1-5; D is uncertain. The CDR3 spans 13 residues. The germline V gene encodes CDR1 MRHNA and CDR2 SNTAGT. The V gene lost 4 bases and the J gene lost 5 bases, with 9 bases spanning the gap. This chain's CDR3 is CASSVVADQPQHF. The DNA for the CDR3 is TGTGCCAGCAGTGTCGTGGCAGATCAGCCCCAGCATTTT.

This clone appeared once. CDR3 protein: CASSQGSGGKNEQFF. The CDR3 DNA follows: TGTGCCAGCAGCCAAGGGTCTGGCGGGAAAAATGAGCAGTTCTTC. The chain employs TRBV4-2 and TRBJ2-1; possibly TRBD2 for D (6 bases). There are 15 residues in the CDR3. V was pared by 1 base and J by 7 bases, with 14 bases between. Germline CDR1 reads LGHNA; CDR2 reads YNFKEQ.

This sequence joins TRBV9 and TRBJ1-1; a weak D match, TRBD1 (5 bases). Germline assignment: CDR1 SGDLS and CDR2 YYNGEE. The V and J ends lost 4 bases and 4 bases respectively, with 17 bases between them. This CDR3 spans 15 amino acids. The CDR3 nucleotides are TGTGCCAGCAGCCCAGGGAGGGTAAGTGGCACTGAAGCTTTCTTT. Translating gives CASSPGRVSGTEAFF.

This clone showed up just a few times. The chain uses TRBV7-9 and TRBJ2-1; maybe TRBD2 (5 bases). Germline assignment: CDR1 SEHNR and CDR2 FQNEAQ (reference sequence). This CDR3 contains 13 residues. Trimming shortened V by 0 bases and J by 12 bases, and 12 bases separated the two germline ends. CDR3 sequence (DNA): TGTGCCAGCAGCTTAGCTAGTCCCGCGGGGCAGTTCTTC. This gives the protein CASSLASPAGQFF.

This rearrangement joins TRBV19 to TRBJ2-1, with 14 bases matching TRBD2. Per the germline V gene, CDR1 is LNHDA and CDR2 is SQIVND (reference sequence). This CDR3 is 15 amino acids long. V dropped 7 bases and J dropped 7; count of bases not matched to a gene: 6. Written as DNA, the CDR3 is TGTGCCAGTATCCGGCGGACTAGCGGGAGGAATGAGCAGTTCTTC. Amino acid sequence: CASIRRTSGRNEQFF.

The chain couples TRBV19 to TRBJ1-3; TRBD1 is a possible D gene (5 bases). The CDR3 extends over 14 amino acids. V lost 6 bases to trimming and J lost 6 bases, with 15 bases between them. From germline, CDR1 is LNHDA and CDR2 SQIVND (reference sequence). The CDR3 reads CASRQDKLQNTIYF. Written as DNA, the CDR3 is TGTGCCAGTAGACAGGATAAATTACAAAACACCATATATTTT. The whole variable domain, filled in from reference TRBV19 and TRBJ1-3, reads DGGITQSPKYLFRKEGQNVTLSCEQNLNHDAMYWYRQDPGQGLRLIYYSQIVNDFQKGDIAEGYSVSREKKESFPLTVTSAQKNPTAFYLCASRQDKLQNTIYFGEGSWLTVV.

J is TRBJ1-2 and V is TRBV29-1, with a weak D call TRBD1 (6 bases). The CDR3 totals 13 residues. V dropped 3 bases and J dropped 4 bases, with 12 bases sitting between them. The V gene's germline CDR1 is SQVTM and CDR2 ANQGSEA. The DNA of the CDR3 is TGCAGCGTTGACCAACGGACAGTCTATGGCTACACCTTC. Encoded protein: CSVDQRTVYGYTF.

The V gene is TRBV4-1, the J gene TRBJ1-2, with 12 positions matching TRBD1. Trimming removed 0 bases from V and 8 bases from J; junction bases left unmatched: 10. The CDR3 has 17 amino acids. Germline loops: CDR1 MGHRA, CDR2 YSYEKL. The CDR3 DNA follows: TGCGCCAGCAGCCAAGATCGAGGGACAGGGGGCGCTTCGGGCTACACCTTC. Translation gives CASSQDRGTGGASGYTF.

The gene calls are TRBV10-3 and TRBJ1-6; 7 bases are a match to TRBD1. J was trimmed by 1 base and V by 0 bases; bases with no gene match: 3. Germline V gene sequence: CDR1 ENHRY, CDR2 SYGVKD. The CDR3 runs to 17 residues. The CDR3 region has the DNA TGTGCCATCAGTGAGTCAGGGGGCGCGTCCTATAATTCACCCCTCCACTTT. Translated, it gives CAISESGGASYNSPLHF.

The chain employs TRBV5-6 and TRBJ2-2; 7 bases match TRBD1. J gave up 4 bases and V 0 bases, and 3 bases lay outside the gene matches. Germline-derived CDR1 and CDR2 are SGHDT and YYEEEE. CDR3 length equals 15 residues. The chain's CDR3 is CASSLEAGGTGELFF. The CDR3 coding sequence is TGTGCCAGCAGCTTGGAGGCAGGGGGCACCGGGGAGCTGTTTTTT.

V usage is TRBV5-4 and J usage is TRBJ2-3; 12 bases are a match to TRBD2. V gave up 3 bases and J gave up 4 bases; unmatched junction bases: 9. Germline CDR1 SGHNT, CDR2 YYREEE (reference sequence). CDR3 size: 17 residues. This CDR3 is CASSWLAGGPVADTQYF. The CDR3 DNA reads as TGTGCCAGCAGCTGGCTAGCGGGGGGGCCTGTGGCAGATACGCAGTATTTT.

The V gene is TRBV19, the J gene TRBJ2-7, with TRBD1 as a possible D gene (6 bases). Germline V gives CDR1 LNHDA, CDR2 SQIVND (reference sequence). The V and J ends lost 3 bases and 2 bases respectively, with 11 bases between them. This CDR3 has 14 amino acids. DNA for the CDR3: TGTGCCAGTAGTATTTCGACAGGTACCTACGAGCAGTACTTC. It specifies CASSISTGTYEQYF.

V gene TRBV10-3 combines with J gene TRBJ2-7, with 8 bases fitting TRBD2. V lost 6 bases to trimming and J lost 4 bases; unmatched junction nucleotides: 11. The CDR3 loop spans 15 amino acids. Per germline, CDR1 ENHRY and CDR2 SYGVKD. CDR3 sequence reads: CAISPGSGITYEQYF. CDR3 DNA: TGTGCCATCAGCCCCGGTAGCGGGATTACTTACGAGCAGTACTTC.

The J gene is TRBJ1-5, the V gene TRBV2; D is ambiguous. Trimming stripped 5 bases from V and 0 bases from J, with 11 bases between. The CDR3 is 15 amino acids. Germline V gene data show CDR1 as SNHLY and CDR2 as FYNNEI. CDR3 sequence: CASSTPLHSNQPQHF. The CDR3 nucleotides read TGTGCCAGCAGTACACCCCTCCATAGCAATCAGCCCCAGCATTTT.

V is TRBV9 and J is TRBJ2-2; no clear D. The CDR3 loop spans 14 amino acids. Trimming left V 0 bases short and J 3 bases short, with 6 bases between. Germline CDR1 is SGDLS and CDR2 is YYNGEE. The CDR3 DNA reads TGTGCCAGCAGCGTAGCCTCCCACACCGGGGAGCTGTTTTTT. Protein sequence: CASSVASHTGELFF.

The rearrangement joins TRBV4-3 to TRBJ1-2; TRBD1 is a possible D gene (6 bases). Trimming removed 0 bases at V and 4 bases at J, with 9 bases between. The CDR3 is made up of 14 amino acids. Germline-derived CDR1 and CDR2 are LGHNA and YSLEER. The CDR3 nucleotides are TGCGCCAGCAGCCAAGAGACAGGTCCCTATGGCTACACCTTC. It specifies CASSQETGPYGYTF.